The clone carrying this TCR beta chain was picked up one time. This specimen belongs to a study of blood T cell repertoires in COVID-19. Study summary: Some COVID-19 samples were acute and others convalescent; all came from the United States, Italy and Spain. The cDNA or gDNA used as material had been derived from T cells, B-cell-depleted T cells, or PBMCs.

In the authors' workflow: Using reference gene primer amplification, nucleated cell counts were estimated. The assay was immunoSEQ multiplex PCR, and TCRdb's table has in-frame clones only and misses some. V and J calls and clone size are those listed in that table; D and trimming were worked out from the DNA. The table has some 73,000 clones, approximately 85% seen once. CDR1 is SGHTS, CDR2 YDEGEE, per germline. The CDR3 consists of 14 residues. V lost 0 bases to trimming and J lost 1 base, with 7 bases between them. The sample taken for sequencing was peripheral blood. The receptor's source is a woman of 80 years or more with active or convalescent COVID-19. V gene TRBV5-8 combines with J gene TRBJ2-5, with a possible D match to TRBD1 (6 bases). In nucleotides, the CDR3 is TGTGCCAGCAGCTTGGGGACAGCCCAAGAGACCCAGTACTTC. It yields the protein CASSLGTAQETQYF.